These 10 T cell receptor beta chains came from one sample sequenced in a study of T cells after yellow fever vaccination. MiXCR, applied by TCRdb to the 5' RACE reads, yields one record per CDR3 protein. The data show 250,000 or so distinct CDR3 sequences, 6.9% seen once. The sequenced sample was CD4+ T cells sorted from PBMCs, obtained 15 days after the yellow fever booster vaccination. All receptors derive from a man aged 30-40 years who received the YFV17D yellow fever vaccine.

This clonotype was picked up many times. The chain combines TRBV4-3 with TRBJ2-7; 7 nucleotides match TRBD1. The germline gives CDR1 LGHNA, CDR2 YSLEER. The CDR3 spans 15 residues. V dropped 3 bases and J dropped 5; count of bases not matched to a gene: 10. As DNA, the CDR3 is TGCGCCAGCAGCCATCAGACAGGGAATATGGACGAGCAGTACTTC. Translating gives CASSHQTGNMDEQYF.

Ten or more counts support this clonotype. CDR3 nucleotides: TGTGCTAGTGGTTCGCCTAGCGAGGCTACGCAGCAGTACTTC. Translation gives CASGSPSEATQQYF. The V call is TRBV12-5, the J call TRBJ2-7; a possible D gene is TRBD2 (6 bases). V gave up 4 bases and J gave up 8 bases, with 18 bases separating them. This CDR3 is built from 14 residues. CDR1 and CDR2 (germline): LGHNT, FRNRAP.

This clonotype was observed many times. V usage is TRBV12-3 or TRBV12-4 and J usage is TRBJ2-1, with 12 bases that match TRBD2. CDR3 length: 15 residues. Trimming at V came to 6 bases and at J to 6 bases, leaving 6 bases not matched to a gene. CDR3 amino acids: CASRDGLAGTNEQFF. The CDR3 DNA follows: TGTGCCAGCAGAGACGGACTAGCGGGAACCAATGAGCAGTTCTTC.

This chain uses TRBV19 with TRBJ2-1; D perhaps matches TRBD2 (6 bases). The V end was cut by 5 bases, the J end by 4 bases, with 12 bases between. CDR1 LNHDA and CDR2 SQIVND come from the germline V gene (reference sequence). The CDR3 runs to 14 residues. The CDR3: CASSVRGKYNEQFF. CDR3 DNA: TGTGCCAGTAGTGTGCGCGGGAAGTACAATGAGCAGTTCTTC.

This clonotype was counted ten times or more. This chain uses TRBV5-1 with TRBJ2-1; 9 bases agree with TRBD2. Looked up from germline, CDR1 is SGHRS and CDR2 is YFSETQ. The CDR3 loop spans 15 amino acids. V shed 0 bases and J 6 bases; nucleotides not matched to a gene: 4. CDR3 protein: CASSLDGTSPNEQFF. In DNA, the CDR3 is TGCGCCAGCAGCTTGGACGGGACTAGCCCCAATGAGCAGTTCTTC.

This clonotype was picked up a small number of times. Germline and junction disagree at one end, which may indicate a read error. The J gene is TRBJ2-7, the V gene TRBV12-3 or TRBV12-4; D is perhaps TRBD1 or TRBD2 (5 bases each). This CDR3 has 17 amino acids. CDR3 loop: CCAMGDGDRGRAYEQYF. The CDR3 nucleotides read TGCTGCGCTATGGGGGATGGGGATCGAGGGAGAGCCTACGAGCAGTACTTC.

There are many counts of this clonotype. The chain has TRBV7-2 and TRBJ2-7; tentative D call: TRBD2 (6 bases). The germline V gene has CDR1 SGHTA and CDR2 FQGNSA. The CDR3 has 16 amino acids. Trimming shortened V by 1 base and J by 7 bases, and 20 bases separated the two germline ends. This CDR3 is CASSLGAGGARGEQYF. CDR3 nucleotides: TGTGCCAGCAGCTTAGGGGCTGGCGGGGCCCGAGGAGAGCAGTACTTC.

This clonotype has ten or more counts. This chain connects TRBV7-8 to TRBJ1-5, with D uncertain. Germline values: CDR1 SGHVS, CDR2 FQNEAQ. V was pared by 3 bases and J by 1 base, with 10 bases between. This CDR3 contains 15 residues. CDR3 in DNA: TGTGCCAGCAGCTTTTCGGCGGAGAGCAATCAGCCCCAGCATTTT. Protein product: CASSFSAESNQPQHF.

The sample holds many counts of this clonotype. This chain links TRBV10-3 with TRBJ2-5, with D perhaps matching TRBD1 (6 bases). This CDR3 has 14 residues. The germline V gene has CDR1 ENHRY and CDR2 SYGVKD. The V end lost 8 bases, the J end lost 0 bases, and 13 bases lay between the germline ends. Written as DNA, the CDR3 is TGTGCCATCTCCCCCGACAGGTACCAAGAGACCCAGTACTTC. Its protein is CAISPDRYQETQYF.

This clonotype was detected only a few times. V gene TRBV3-1 combines with J gene TRBJ2-1; D tentatively fits TRBD1 or TRBD2 (5 bases each). This CDR3 contains 14 residues. Trimming left V 1 base short and J 9 bases short, with 13 bases between. Germline V gene lookup returns CDR1 LGHDT and CDR2 YNNKEL (reference sequence). The chain's CDR3 is CASSQVQQRGEQFF. The CDR3 region has the DNA TGTGCCAGCAGCCAAGTCCAGCAGAGGGGTGAGCAGTTCTTC.